The 23 T cell receptor beta chains listed next were all sequenced from one sample in a study of CD8+ T cells in alopecia areata. For about 5 patients taking part in the biomarker study, CD4+ cells were further sorted into CD25+CD127- cells. Extraction of RNA preceded its reverse transcription into cDNA, which served as the sequencing template. The assay was immunoSEQ multiplex PCR, and TCRdb's table has in-frame clones only and misses some. The table lists about 37,000 clones, around half of them singletons, with less than 2% in the top ten. Sequencing was carried out using CD4+ Tregs sorted from blood. These receptors were collected from a human donor with alopecia areata.

V is TRBV18 and J is TRBJ1-2; 7 bases are a match to TRBD1. This CDR3 region has 16 residues. V shed 6 bases and J 4 bases; nucleotides not matched to a gene: 14. Germline assignment: CDR1 KGHSH and CDR2 LQKENI. Here the CDR3 reads CASSPETGRTPYGYTF. CDR3 in DNA: TGTGCCAGCTCCCCTGAGACAGGGCGAACCCCCTATGGCTACACCTTC. Drawing the rest from reference TRBV18 and TRBJ1-2, the complete variable domain is NAGVMQNPRHLVRRRGQEARLRCSPMKGHSHVYWYRQLPEEGLKFMVYLQKENIIDESGMPKERFSAEFPKEGPSILRIQQVVRGDSAAYFCASSPETGRTPYGYTFGSGTRLTVV.

This clone was seen more than once but under ten times. V usage is TRBV9 and J usage is TRBJ1-6, with D tentatively TRBD1 (5 bases). V lost 3 bases and J 6 bases, leaving 13 bases between the germline ends. The CDR3 consists of 15 residues. From germline, CDR1 is SGDLS and CDR2 YYNGEE. The CDR3 DNA follows: TGTGCCAGCAGCGAGGCCCCGACAGCTAATTCACCCCTCCACTTT. Its protein product is CASSEAPTANSPLHF.

The sample holds a few counts of this clone. The chain has TRBV7-2 and TRBJ2-2; D is unresolved. Trimming took off 4 bases at V and 1 base at J, with 4 bases between the two ends. CDR1 and CDR2 from the germline V gene are SGHTA and FQGNSA. The CDR3 spans 13 residues. Written as DNA, the CDR3 is TGTGCCAGCAGCTCTGGGAACACCGGGGAGCTGTTTTTT. Its protein is CASSSGNTGELFF.

The chain has TRBV29-1 and TRBJ2-1, with a weak D call TRBD1 (6 bases). Per the germline V gene, CDR1 is SQVTM and CDR2 is ANQGSEA. The V end was cut by 6 bases, the J end by 2 bases, with 23 bases between. This CDR3 contains 17 residues. In DNA form, the CDR3 reads TGCAGCGTAATAGAGTATCCGGGGACACCTCCCTACAATGAGCAGTTCTTC. This translates into CSVIEYPGTPPYNEQFF.

The sample holds a few counts of this clone. The V call is TRBV28, the J call TRBJ1-2; possible D gene TRBD1, 5 bases. This CDR3 has 15 amino acids. CDR1 and CDR2 (germline): MDHEN, SYDVKM. The V end lost 3 bases, the J end lost 2 bases, and 13 bases lay between the germline ends. CDR3 sequence: CASSFDPDINYGYTF. DNA of the CDR3: TGTGCCAGCAGTTTCGACCCGGACATCAACTATGGCTACACCTTC.

This clone was picked up a small number of times. The chain combines TRBV11-3 with TRBJ2-2; D gene uncertain. V was trimmed by 2 bases and J by 8 bases, leaving 12 bases between them. Per the germline V gene, CDR1 is SGHNT and CDR2 is YENEEA. The CDR3 runs to 14 residues. The CDR3 loop reads CASSLSDLVGELFF. DNA of the CDR3: TGTGCCAGCAGCTTATCCGATCTCGTGGGGGAGCTGTTTTTT.

The rearrangement links TRBV5-1 to TRBJ1-2, with TRBD1 identical over 7 bases. The V gene end was trimmed by 0 bases and the J gene end by 3 bases; junction bases not matched to a gene: 5. The CDR3 spans 15 residues. In germline, CDR1 is SGHRS, CDR2 YFSETQ. In nucleotides, the CDR3 is TGCGCCAGCAGCTTGGTCGGCCAGGGGGACTATGGCTACACCTTC. It yields the protein CASSLVGQGDYGYTF.

This sequence joins TRBV28 and TRBJ2-5, with no clear D. Per germline, CDR1 MDHEN and CDR2 SYDVKM. The CDR3 has 11 amino acids. Trimming took 4 bases from V and 3 from J, leaving 3 bases between them. CDR3 amino acids: CASSWEETQYF. In DNA, the CDR3 is TGTGCCAGCAGTTGGGAAGAGACCCAGTACTTC.

This chain connects TRBV5-1 to TRBJ2-7; TRBD2 aligns across 9 bases. Trimming at V came to 0 bases and at J to 3 bases, leaving 4 bases not matched to a gene. The CDR3 length is 15 residues. The germline V gene encodes CDR1 SGHRS and CDR2 YFSETQ. In DNA form, the CDR3 reads TGCGCCAGCAGCTTGGGGACTAGCGAAATCTACGAGCAGTACTTC. It yields the protein CASSLGTSEIYEQYF. Using reference TRBV5-1 and TRBJ2-7 for the parts outside the CDR3, the full variable domain is KAGVTQTPRYLIKTRGQQVTLSCSPISGHRSVSWYQQTPGQGLQFLFEYFSETQRNKGNFPGRFSGRQFSNSRSEMNVSTLELGDSALYLCASSLGTSEIYEQYFGPGTRLTVT.

This clone has a handful of counts. V is TRBV7-2 and J is TRBJ1-5; 9 bases match TRBD1. V lost 5 bases to trimming and J lost 3 bases; unmatched junction nucleotides: 5. The CDR3 covers 15 residues. CDR1 is SGHTA and CDR2 is FQGNSA in the germline V gene. CDR3 in DNA: TGTGCCAGCAGCCCCCAACAGGGGGCCAATCAGCCCCAGCATTTT. Translated, it gives CASSPQQGANQPQHF.

The chain combines TRBV4-3 with TRBJ1-1; D not certain. V lost 0 bases and J 2 bases, leaving 13 bases between the germline ends. Germline assignment: CDR1 LGHNA and CDR2 YSLEER. This CDR3 region has 16 residues. The CDR3 coding sequence is TGCGCCAGCAGCCAAGATCTCAGGCAGATAAACACTGAAGCTTTCTTT. Its protein is CASSQDLRQINTEAFF.

This chain links TRBV19 with TRBJ1-3, with 7 bases identical to TRBD1. V shed 10 bases and J 1 base; nucleotides not matched to a gene: 10. Germline CDR1 LNHDA, CDR2 SQIVND (reference sequence). The CDR3 has 15 amino acids. The DNA of the CDR3 is TGTGCCACCCGGGACAGAAAAATATCTGGAAACACCATATATTTT. Its protein product is CATRDRKISGNTIYF.

The count of this clone is one. The gene calls are TRBV28 and TRBJ2-1; weak D call: TRBD1 (5 bases). Trimming left V 5 bases short and J 0 bases short, with 8 bases between. Germline CDR1 MDHEN, CDR2 SYDVKM. The CDR3 is 14 residues long. The CDR3 here is CASSGASSYNEQFF. CDR3 nucleotides: TGTGCCAGCAGTGGGGCTAGCTCCTACAATGAGCAGTTCTTC. The full variable domain, its missing parts supplied by reference TRBV28 and TRBJ2-1, is DVKVTQSSRYLVKRTGEKVFLECVQDMDHENMFWYRQDPGLGLRLIYFSYDVKMKEKGDIPEGYSVSREKKERFSLILESASTNQTSMYLCASSGASSYNEQFFGPGTRLTVL.

J is TRBJ2-7 and V is TRBV7-2; 9 bases match TRBD2. This CDR3 spans 13 amino acids. Germline values: CDR1 SGHTA, CDR2 FQGNSA. V was clipped by 3 bases and J by 5 bases; unmatched bases: 2. The CDR3 DNA reads TGTGCCAGCAGCTTTGTAGCGGGAGACGAGCAGTACTTC. This translates into CASSFVAGDEQYF.

The chain has TRBV7-6 and TRBJ1-1, with 8 bases aligning to TRBD1. Germline V gives CDR1 SGHVS, CDR2 FNYEAQ. V was clipped by 6 bases and J by 1 base; unmatched bases: 7. CDR3 size: 15 residues. The CDR3 here is CASRGQVGGNTEAFF. In DNA form, the CDR3 reads TGTGCCAGCAGGGGACAGGTAGGGGGGAACACTGAAGCTTTCTTT.

The chain has TRBV7-6 and TRBJ1-5; 7 positions match TRBD1. The length of the CDR3 is 13 residues. Germline V lookup: CDR1 SGHVS, CDR2 FNYEAQ. The ends lost 5 bases at V and 11 bases at J; junction bases unmatched: 9. CDR3 sequence: CASSAEATGSQHF. DNA for the CDR3: TGTGCCAGCAGCGCGGAAGCGACAGGGTCCCAGCATTTT.

The rearrangement uses TRBV5-1 and TRBJ1-2; maybe TRBD1 (5 bases). The ends were cut back, 7 bases at V and 6 bases at J, with 10 bases in the middle. Per the germline V gene, CDR1 is SGHRS and CDR2 is YFSETQ. This CDR3 contains 11 residues. The CDR3 sequence is CASGQGHGYTF. In DNA form, the CDR3 reads TGCGCCAGCGGGCAGGGTCATGGCTACACCTTC. Filled out from reference TRBV5-1 and TRBJ1-2, the complete variable domain reads KAGVTQTPRYLIKTRGQQVTLSCSPISGHRSVSWYQQTPGQGLQFLFEYFSETQRNKGNFPGRFSGRQFSNSRSEMNVSTLELGDSALYLCASGQGHGYTFGSGTRLTVV.

This clone came up a few times. This chain joins TRBV7-8 and TRBJ2-7; either TRBD1 or TRBD2 may supply D (5 bases each). Germline-derived CDR1 and CDR2 are SGHVS and FQNEAQ. The CDR3 contains 15 residues. Trimming took off 2 bases at V and 2 bases at J, with 13 bases between the two ends. The DNA for the CDR3 is TGTGCCAGCAGCTTACAGGGTGGGGGAACCTACGAGCAGTACTTC. Its protein is CASSLQGGGTYEQYF.

This clone was detected only once. The V call is TRBV7-9, the J call TRBJ2-1; TRBD2 agrees at 12 bases. The CDR3 contains 16 residues. Germline V CDR1 and CDR2: SEHNR, FQNEAQ (reference sequence). V dropped 5 bases and J dropped 9; count of bases not matched to a gene: 11. The CDR3 sequence: CASSPRLAGGQAEQFF. CDR3 in DNA: TGTGCCAGCAGCCCCCGCCTAGCGGGGGGGCAGGCTGAGCAGTTCTTC.

This chain links TRBV29-1 with TRBJ1-1; D call uncertain. The CDR3 has 11 residues. V was shortened by 3 bases and J by 2 bases, with 4 bases between the two germline ends. Germline V gives CDR1 SQVTM, CDR2 ANQGSEA. This chain's CDR3 is CSVDVNTEAFF. In DNA, the CDR3 is TGCAGCGTTGATGTAAACACTGAAGCTTTCTTT.

The rearrangement links TRBV7-9 to TRBJ1-2; 8 bases map to TRBD1. Losses at the gene ends were 5 bases for V and 5 bases for J; bases not matched to a gene: 10. This CDR3 has 15 amino acids. CDR1 is SEHNR, CDR2 FQNEAQ, per germline (reference sequence). This CDR3 reads CASSPRDRRRYGYTF. The CDR3 DNA follows: TGTGCCAGCAGCCCCCGGGACAGGAGGCGATATGGCTACACCTTC.

This clone was recorded a few times. This sequence joins TRBV15 and TRBJ1-1; D gene unclear. V lost 0 bases to trimming and J lost 0 bases, with 8 bases between them. Germline V gene sequence: CDR1 LNHNV, CDR2 YYDKDF (reference sequence). The CDR3 runs to 15 residues. The CDR3 region has the DNA TGTGCCACCAGCAGAGACCGAAACATGAACACTGAAGCTTTCTTT. Its protein product is CATSRDRNMNTEAFF.

The CDR3 DNA follows: TGTGCCAGCGGGGGTGCAGTCACAGATACGCAGTATTTT. Its translation is CASGGAVTDTQYF. V is TRBV28 and J is TRBJ2-3; TRBD1 or TRBD2 may be the D gene (5 bases each). V was cut by 8 bases and J by 2 bases, with 11 bases left in between. Germline V gives CDR1 MDHEN, CDR2 SYDVKM. The CDR3 totals 13 residues. The complete variable domain, with remaining parts taken from reference TRBV28 and TRBJ2-3, reads DVKVTQSSRYLVKRTGEKVFLECVQDMDHENMFWYRQDPGLGLRLIYFSYDVKMKEKGDIPEGYSVSREKKERFSLILESASTNQTSMYLCASGGAVTDTQYFGPGTRLTVL.